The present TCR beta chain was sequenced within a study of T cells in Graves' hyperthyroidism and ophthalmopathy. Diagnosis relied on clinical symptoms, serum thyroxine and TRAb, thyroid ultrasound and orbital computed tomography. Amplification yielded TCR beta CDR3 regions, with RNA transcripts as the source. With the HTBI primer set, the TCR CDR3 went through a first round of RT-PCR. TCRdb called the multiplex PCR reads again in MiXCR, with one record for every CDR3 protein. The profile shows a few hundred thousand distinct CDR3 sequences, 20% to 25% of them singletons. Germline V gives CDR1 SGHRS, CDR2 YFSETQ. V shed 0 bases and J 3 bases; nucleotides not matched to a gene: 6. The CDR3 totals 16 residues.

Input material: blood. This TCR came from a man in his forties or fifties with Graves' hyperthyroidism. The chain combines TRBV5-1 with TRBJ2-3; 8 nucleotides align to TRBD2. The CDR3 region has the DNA TGCGCCAGCAGCTTGGGAGCGGGAGTAGCGACAGATACGCAGTATTTT. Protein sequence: CASSLGAGVATDTQYF. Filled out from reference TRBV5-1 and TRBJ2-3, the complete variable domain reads KAGVTQTPRYLIKTRGQQVTLSCSPISGHRSVSWYQQTPGQGLQFLFEYFSETQRNKGNFPGRFSGRQFSNSRSEMNVSTLELGDSALYLCASSLGAGVATDTQYFGPGTRLTVL.